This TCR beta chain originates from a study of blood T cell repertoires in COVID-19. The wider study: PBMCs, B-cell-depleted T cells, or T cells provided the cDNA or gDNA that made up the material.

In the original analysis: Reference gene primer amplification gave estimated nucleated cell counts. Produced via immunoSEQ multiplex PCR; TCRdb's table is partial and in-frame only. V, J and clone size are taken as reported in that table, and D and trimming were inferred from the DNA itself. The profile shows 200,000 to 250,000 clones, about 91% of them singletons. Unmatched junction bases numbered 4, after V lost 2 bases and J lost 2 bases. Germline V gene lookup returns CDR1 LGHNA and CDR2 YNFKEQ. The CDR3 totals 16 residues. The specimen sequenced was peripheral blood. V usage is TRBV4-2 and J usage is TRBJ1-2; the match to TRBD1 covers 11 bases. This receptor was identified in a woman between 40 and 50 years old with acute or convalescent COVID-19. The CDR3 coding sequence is TGTGCCAGCAGCCAACCGGACAGGGGGCCCAACTATGGCTACACCTTC. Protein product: CASSQPDRGPNYGYTF.